Detailed here is one T cell receptor (beta chain). What it recognizes is unknown. With autoimmune disease history or systemic immunosuppression, patients were excluded. The V end lost 3 bases, the J end lost 3 bases, and 17 bases lay between the germline ends. The CDR3 is 17 residues long. Looked up from germline, CDR1 is SGHAT and CDR2 is FQNNGV. The data derive from a study of OX40 agonist ivuxolimab in advanced cancers. Method: immunoSEQ multiplex PCR; TCRdb's copy keeps in-frame clones and lacks some. The sample holds under 20,000 clones, roughly 71% seen once. Study outcomes and limitations: Dosing at 0.1 to 3.0 mg/kg was accompanied by clonal expansion of CD4+ and CD8+ blood T cells by week 6.

The V call is TRBV11-2, the J call TRBJ2-2; D could derive from TRBD1 or TRBD2 (5 bases each). Material: CD4+ or CD8+ T cells sorted from blood, obtained in a trial of the OX40 agonist ivuxolimab. The receptor was derived from an adult with an advanced solid tumor such as melanoma, head and neck, liver or kidney cancer. CDR3 amino acids: CASSLGPWEPYTGELFF. The CDR3, as DNA: TGTGCCAGCAGCTTGGGACCGTGGGAGCCGTACACCGGGGAGCTGTTTTTT.